Following are 8 T cell receptor beta chains from one sample sequenced in a study of T cells in Graves' hyperthyroidism and ophthalmopathy. The TCR beta CDR3 regions underwent amplification using RNA transcripts as the source. The HTBI primer set drove a first-round RT-PCR of the TCR CDR3. TCRdb reanalysed the multiplex PCR reads using MiXCR and keeps one entry per CDR3 protein. Among under 600,000 distinct CDR3 sequences listed, more than 15% were seen once. The sample consisted of blood. The receptors were gathered from a woman between 35 and 50 years old with Graves' ophthalmopathy.

The rearrangement uses TRBV18 and TRBJ1-3; TRBD1 aligns across 9 bases. The CDR3 is made up of 17 amino acids. J was trimmed by 9 bases and V by 1 base; bases with no gene match: 13. Germline CDR1 and CDR2: KGHSH and LQKENI. CDR3 sequence reads: CASSPQQGQGRGATIYF. CDR3 DNA: TGTGCCAGCTCACCACAACAGGGACAGGGACGTGGCGCCACCATATATTTT.

This clonotype was counted once. J is TRBJ2-2 and V is TRBV5-1; 7 positions match TRBD2. Germline trimming cut 0 bases from V and 4 bases from J; bases unmatched to any gene: 3. Germline V gene sequence: CDR1 SGHRS, CDR2 YFSETQ. CDR3 size: 15 residues. The CDR3 DNA reads TGCGCCAGCAGCTTGGAGCCTAGCGGCACCGGGGAGCTGTTTTTT. Its translation is CASSLEPSGTGELFF.

This clonotype was counted at least ten times. The V call is TRBV20-1, the J call TRBJ2-5, with D uncertain. This CDR3 contains 11 residues. CDR1 and CDR2 (germline): DFQATT, SNEGSKA (reference sequence). V was shortened by 6 bases and J by 4 bases, with 9 bases between the two germline ends. As DNA, the CDR3 is TGCAGTGCACTGAATCTAGAGACCCAGTACTTC. This gives the protein CSALNLETQYF.

This clonotype was picked up many times. This chain joins TRBV28 and TRBJ1-5, with D possibly being TRBD1 (5 bases). The CDR3 runs 15 residues. The ends were cut back, 4 bases at V and 4 bases at J, with 14 bases in the middle. Germline V lookup: CDR1 MDHEN, CDR2 SYDVKM. Here the CDR3 reads CASSYLGPTNQPQHF. The CDR3, as DNA: TGTGCCAGCAGTTATCTGGGACCGACAAATCAGCCCCAGCATTTT.

In its sample, this clonotype was seen a few times. The CDR3 region has the DNA TGTGCCAGCAGCACATACAGAGCAACCTACGAGCAGTACTTC. Residues: CASSTYRATYEQYF. The V gene is TRBV7-2, the J gene TRBJ2-7; D is unclear. V dropped 5 bases and J dropped 2 bases, with 13 bases sitting between them. Germline-derived CDR1 and CDR2 are SGHTA and FQGNSA. The CDR3 length is 14 residues.

Many counts were recorded for this clonotype. The V gene is TRBV7-2, the J gene TRBJ1-5; 8 bases match TRBD1. The CDR3 extends over 14 amino acids. CDR1 is SGHTA and CDR2 is FQGNSA in the germline V gene. Losses at the gene ends were 5 bases for V and 5 bases for J; bases not matched to a gene: 5. CDR3 amino acids: CASSVDRGDQPQHF. CDR3 DNA: TGTGCCAGCAGCGTAGACAGGGGTGATCAGCCCCAGCATTTT.

This clonotype was observed a few times. V and J are TRBV28 and TRBJ2-1, with D perhaps matching TRBD2 (5 bases). Looked up from germline, CDR1 is MDHEN and CDR2 is SYDVKM. The CDR3 spans 15 residues. Trimming cost V 7 bases and J 4 bases, with 17 bases left between them. CDR3 in amino acids: CASTIQLALYNEQFF. The DNA for the CDR3 is TGTGCCAGCACCATCCAGCTAGCATTGTACAATGAGCAGTTCTTC. Complete variable domain (other parts from reference TRBV28 and TRBJ2-1): DVKVTQSSRYLVKRTGEKVFLECVQDMDHENMFWYRQDPGLGLRLIYFSYDVKMKEKGDIPEGYSVSREKKERFSLILESASTNQTSMYLCASTIQLALYNEQFFGPGTRLTVL.

Comments on this clonotype: Given a much more abundant clone one base away, this may be a read error. The chain recombines TRBV20-1 with TRBJ2-7; TRBD1 aligns across 9 bases. Looked up from germline, CDR1 is DFQATT and CDR2 is SNEGSKA (reference sequence). The CDR3 is 14 amino acids. The CDR3 DNA follows: TGCAGTGCTAGAGACCAGGACAGGGGCTACGGGCAGTACTTC. Its translation is CSARDQDRGYGQYF.